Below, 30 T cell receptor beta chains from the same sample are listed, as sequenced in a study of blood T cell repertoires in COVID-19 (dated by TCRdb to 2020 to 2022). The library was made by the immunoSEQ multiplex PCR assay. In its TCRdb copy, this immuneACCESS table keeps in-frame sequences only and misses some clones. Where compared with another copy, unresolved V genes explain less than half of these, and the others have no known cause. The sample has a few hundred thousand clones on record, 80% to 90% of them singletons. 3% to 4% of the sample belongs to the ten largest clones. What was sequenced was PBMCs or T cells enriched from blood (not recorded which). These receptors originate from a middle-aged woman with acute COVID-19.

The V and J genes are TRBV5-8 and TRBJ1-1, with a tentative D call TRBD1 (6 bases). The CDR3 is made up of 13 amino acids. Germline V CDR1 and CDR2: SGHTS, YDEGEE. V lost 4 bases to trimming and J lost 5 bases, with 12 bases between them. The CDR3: CASSRTVITEAFF. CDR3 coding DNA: TGTGCCAGCAGCCGGACAGTTATTACTGAAGCTTTCTTT.

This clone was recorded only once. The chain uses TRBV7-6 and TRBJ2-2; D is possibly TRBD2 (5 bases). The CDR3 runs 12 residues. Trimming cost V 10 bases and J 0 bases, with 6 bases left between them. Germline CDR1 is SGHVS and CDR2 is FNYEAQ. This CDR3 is CATGSNTGELFF. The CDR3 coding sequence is TGTGCCACGGGGTCGAACACCGGGGAGCTGTTTTTT.

The CDR3: CASSLGAGGPYNEQFF. The CDR3 DNA follows: TGTGCCAGCAGCTTAGGGGCGGGAGGGCCATACAATGAGCAGTTCTTC. V usage is TRBV11-2 and J usage is TRBJ2-1; 9 positions agree with TRBD2. CDR3 length equals 16 residues. V shed 1 base, J shed 4 bases, and the junction held 5 bases outside the gene matches. The germline V gene has CDR1 SGHAT and CDR2 FQNNGV. The full variable domain, completed using reference TRBV11-2 and TRBJ2-1, is EAGVAQSPRYKIIEKRQSVAFWCNPISGHATLYWYQQILGQGPKLLIQFQNNGVVDDSQLPKDRFSAERLKGVDSTLKIQPAKLEDSAVYLCASSLGAGGPYNEQFFGPGTRLTVL.

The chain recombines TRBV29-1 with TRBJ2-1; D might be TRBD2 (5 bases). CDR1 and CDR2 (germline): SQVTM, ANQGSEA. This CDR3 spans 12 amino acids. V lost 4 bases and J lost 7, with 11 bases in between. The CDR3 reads CSVVPTSNEQFF. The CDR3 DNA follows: TGCAGCGTTGTCCCTACTAGTAATGAGCAGTTCTTC.

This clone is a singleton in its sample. DNA of the CDR3: TGCGCCAGCAGCCAAGCACTGTGGGGAGCAGATACGCAGTATTTT. This gives the protein CASSQALWGADTQYF. The V and J genes are TRBV4-1 and TRBJ2-3; possibly TRBD2 for D (5 bases). CDR1 is MGHRA and CDR2 is YSYEKL in the germline V gene. V lost 1 base and J 4 bases, leaving 12 bases between the germline ends. The CDR3 extends over 15 amino acids.

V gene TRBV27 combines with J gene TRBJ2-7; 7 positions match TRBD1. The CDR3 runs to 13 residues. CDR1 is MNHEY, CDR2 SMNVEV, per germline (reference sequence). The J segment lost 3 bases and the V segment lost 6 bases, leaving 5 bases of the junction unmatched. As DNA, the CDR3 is TGTGCCAGCAGGGGACAGCCCAACTACGAGCAGTACTTC. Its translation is CASRGQPNYEQYF.

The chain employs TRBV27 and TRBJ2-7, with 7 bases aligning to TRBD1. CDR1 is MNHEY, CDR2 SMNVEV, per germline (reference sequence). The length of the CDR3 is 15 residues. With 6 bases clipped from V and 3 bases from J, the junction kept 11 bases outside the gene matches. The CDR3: CASRRTGLRDYEQYF. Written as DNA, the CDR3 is TGTGCCAGCAGACGGACAGGTCTAAGGGACTACGAGCAGTACTTC.

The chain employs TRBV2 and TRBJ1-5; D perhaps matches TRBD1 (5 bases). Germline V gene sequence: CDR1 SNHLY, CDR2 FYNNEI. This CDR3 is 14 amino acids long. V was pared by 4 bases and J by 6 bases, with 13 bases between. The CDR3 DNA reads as TGTGCCAGCAGTGTCTCCCACGGGGGTCAGCCCCAGCATTTT. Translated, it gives CASSVSHGGQPQHF.

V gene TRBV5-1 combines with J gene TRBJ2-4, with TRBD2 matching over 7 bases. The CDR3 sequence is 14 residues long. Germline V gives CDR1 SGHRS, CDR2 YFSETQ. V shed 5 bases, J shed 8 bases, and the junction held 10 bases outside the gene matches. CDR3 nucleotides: TGCGCCAGCAGTGCCGGGGGGTCTAATGACATTCAGTACTTC. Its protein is CASSAGGSNDIQYF.

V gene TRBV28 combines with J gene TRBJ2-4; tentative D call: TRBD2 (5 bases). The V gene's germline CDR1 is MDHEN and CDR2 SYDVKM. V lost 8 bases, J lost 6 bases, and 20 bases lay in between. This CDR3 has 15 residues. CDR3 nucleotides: TGTGCCAGCGGACCCCGAGGGCCCGACGGAAACATTCAGTACTTC. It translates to CASGPRGPDGNIQYF.

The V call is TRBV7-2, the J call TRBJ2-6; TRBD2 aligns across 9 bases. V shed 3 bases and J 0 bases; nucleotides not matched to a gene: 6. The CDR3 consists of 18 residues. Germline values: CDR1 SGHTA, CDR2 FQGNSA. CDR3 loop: CASSLAGGRASGANVLTF. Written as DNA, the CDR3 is TGTGCCAGCAGCTTGGCCGGCGGGAGGGCCTCTGGGGCCAACGTCCTGACTTTC.

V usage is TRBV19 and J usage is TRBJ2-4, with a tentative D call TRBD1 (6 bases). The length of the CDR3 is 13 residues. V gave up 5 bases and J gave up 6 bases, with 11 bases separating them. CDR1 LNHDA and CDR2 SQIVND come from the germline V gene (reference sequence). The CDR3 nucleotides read TGTGCCAGTAGTGCTCGACAGGTAAACATTCAGTACTTC. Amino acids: CASSARQVNIQYF.

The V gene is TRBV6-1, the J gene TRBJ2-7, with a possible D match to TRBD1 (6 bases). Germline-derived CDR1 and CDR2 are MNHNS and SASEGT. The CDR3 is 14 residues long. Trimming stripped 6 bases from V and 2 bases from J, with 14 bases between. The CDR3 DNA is TGTGCCAGCAGCGTCCGGGACAAACCCTACGAGCAGTACTTC. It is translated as CASSVRDKPYEQYF.

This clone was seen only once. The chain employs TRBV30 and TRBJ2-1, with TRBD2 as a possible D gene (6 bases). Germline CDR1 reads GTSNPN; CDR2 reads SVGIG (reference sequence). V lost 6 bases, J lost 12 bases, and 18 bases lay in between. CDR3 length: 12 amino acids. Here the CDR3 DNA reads TGTGCCTGCGCACAGAACCGGGACTTGCAGTTCTTC. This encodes CACAQNRDLQFF.

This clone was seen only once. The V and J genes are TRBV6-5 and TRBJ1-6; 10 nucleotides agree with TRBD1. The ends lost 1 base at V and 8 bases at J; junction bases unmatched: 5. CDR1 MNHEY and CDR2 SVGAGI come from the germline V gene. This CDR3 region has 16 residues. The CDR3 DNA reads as TGTGCCAGCAGTTACTTCACCGGGACAGGGGATTCACCCCTCCACTTT. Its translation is CASSYFTGTGDSPLHF.

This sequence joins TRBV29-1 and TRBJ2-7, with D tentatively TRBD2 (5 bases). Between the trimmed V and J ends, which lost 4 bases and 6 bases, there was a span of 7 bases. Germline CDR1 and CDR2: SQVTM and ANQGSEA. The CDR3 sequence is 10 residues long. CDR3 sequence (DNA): TGCAGCGTTGGAGCGGCCGAGCAGTACTTC. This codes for CSVGAAEQYF.

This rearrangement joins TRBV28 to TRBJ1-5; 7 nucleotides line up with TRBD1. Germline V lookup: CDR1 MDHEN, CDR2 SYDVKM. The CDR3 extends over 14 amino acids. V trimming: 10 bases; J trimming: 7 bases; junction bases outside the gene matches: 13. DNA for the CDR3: TGTGCCACCTCCAGGGGGATCCAGGGGCAGCCCCAGCATTTT. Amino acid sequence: CATSRGIQGQPQHF.

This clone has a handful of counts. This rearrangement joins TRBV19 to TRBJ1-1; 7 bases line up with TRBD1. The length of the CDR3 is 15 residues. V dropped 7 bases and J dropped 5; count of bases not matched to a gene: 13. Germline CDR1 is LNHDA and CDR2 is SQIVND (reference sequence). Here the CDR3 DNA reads TGTGCCAGTATGGGTACGGCAGGGGGAGAGACTGAAGCTTTCTTT. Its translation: CASMGTAGGETEAFF. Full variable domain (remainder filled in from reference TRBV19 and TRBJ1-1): DGGITQSPKYLFRKEGQNVTLSCEQNLNHDAMYWYRQDPGQGLRLIYYSQIVNDFQKGDIAEGYSVSREKKESFPLTVTSAQKNPTAFYLCASMGTAGGETEAFFGQGTRLTVV.

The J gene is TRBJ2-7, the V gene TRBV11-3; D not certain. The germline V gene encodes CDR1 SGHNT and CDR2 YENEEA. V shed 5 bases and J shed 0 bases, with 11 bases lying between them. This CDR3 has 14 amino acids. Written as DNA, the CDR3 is TGTGCCAGCAGCCCGCGGCGGAGCTCCTACGAGCAGTACTTC. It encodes CASSPRRSSYEQYF.

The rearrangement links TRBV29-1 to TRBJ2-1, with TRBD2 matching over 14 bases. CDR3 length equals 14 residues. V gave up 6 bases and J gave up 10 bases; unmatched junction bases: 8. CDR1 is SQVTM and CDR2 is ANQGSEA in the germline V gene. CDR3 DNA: TGCAGCGTGCCGACTAGCGGGAGGGCGGAGGAGCAGTTCTTC. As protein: CSVPTSGRAEEQFF.

The CDR3: CATRRTGAYEQYF. The DNA for the CDR3 is TGTGCCACCCGGAGGACAGGCGCCTACGAGCAGTACTTC. V and J are TRBV28 and TRBJ2-7; TRBD1 agrees at 7 bases. Germline loops: CDR1 MDHEN, CDR2 SYDVKM. The CDR3 contains 13 residues. Trimming cost V 10 bases and J 2 bases; bases outside gene matches: 8.

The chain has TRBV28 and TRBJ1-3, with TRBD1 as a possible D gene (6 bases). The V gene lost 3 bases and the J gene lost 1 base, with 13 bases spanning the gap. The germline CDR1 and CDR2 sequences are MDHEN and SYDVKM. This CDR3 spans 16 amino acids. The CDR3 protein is CASSFDVGGSGNTIYF. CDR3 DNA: TGTGCCAGCAGTTTTGATGTAGGGGGTTCTGGAAACACCATATATTTT.

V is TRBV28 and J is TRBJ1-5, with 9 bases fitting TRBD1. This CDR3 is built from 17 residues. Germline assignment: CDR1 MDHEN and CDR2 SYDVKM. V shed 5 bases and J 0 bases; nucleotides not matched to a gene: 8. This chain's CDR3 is CASSPGQGIFSNQPQHF. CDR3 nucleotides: TGTGCCAGCAGTCCCGGACAGGGGATTTTTAGCAATCAGCCCCAGCATTTT. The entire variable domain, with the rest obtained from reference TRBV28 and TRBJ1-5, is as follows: DVKVTQSSRYLVKRTGEKVFLECVQDMDHENMFWYRQDPGLGLRLIYFSYDVKMKEKGDIPEGYSVSREKKERFSLILESASTNQTSMYLCASSPGQGIFSNQPQHFGDGTRLSIL.

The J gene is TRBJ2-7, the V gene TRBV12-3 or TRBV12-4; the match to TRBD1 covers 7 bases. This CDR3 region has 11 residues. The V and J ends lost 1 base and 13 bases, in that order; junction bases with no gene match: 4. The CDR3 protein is CASSLGTGKYF. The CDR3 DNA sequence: TGTGCCAGCAGTTTAGGGACAGGTAAATACTTC.

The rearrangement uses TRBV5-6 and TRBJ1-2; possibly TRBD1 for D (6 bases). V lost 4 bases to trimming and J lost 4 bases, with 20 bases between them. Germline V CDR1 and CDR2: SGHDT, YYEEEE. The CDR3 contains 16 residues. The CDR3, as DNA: TGTGCCAGCAGCGTCCGGGACACCTCCCGGGGCTATGGCTACACCTTC. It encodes CASSVRDTSRGYGYTF.

The CDR3 DNA reads as TGTGCCAGCAGTTTACAGGGGAATGAGCAGTTCTTC. Amino acids: CASSLQGNEQFF. The chain combines TRBV28 with TRBJ2-1; tentative D call: TRBD1 (6 bases). CDR1 MDHEN and CDR2 SYDVKM come from the germline V gene. V gave up 2 bases and J gave up 7 bases, with 6 bases separating them. This CDR3 has 12 amino acids. The full variable domain, in which reference TRBV28 and TRBJ2-1 provide the parts outside the CDR3, is DVKVTQSSRYLVKRTGEKVFLECVQDMDHENMFWYRQDPGLGLRLIYFSYDVKMKEKGDIPEGYSVSREKKERFSLILESASTNQTSMYLCASSLQGNEQFFGPGTRLTVL.

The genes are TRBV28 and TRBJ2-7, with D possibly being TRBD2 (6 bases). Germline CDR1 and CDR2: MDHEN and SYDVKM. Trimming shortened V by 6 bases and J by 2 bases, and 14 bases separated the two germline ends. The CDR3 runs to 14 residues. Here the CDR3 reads CASRGSGRTYEQYF. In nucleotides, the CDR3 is TGTGCCAGCAGAGGGAGCGGGCGAACCTACGAGCAGTACTTC.

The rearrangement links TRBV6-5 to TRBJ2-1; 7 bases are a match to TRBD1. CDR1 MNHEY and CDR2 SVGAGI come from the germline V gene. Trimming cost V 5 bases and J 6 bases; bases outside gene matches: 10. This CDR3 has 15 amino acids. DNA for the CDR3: TGTGCCAGCAGTAATACAGGGGTTGTCCCCAATGAGCAGTTCTTC. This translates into CASSNTGVVPNEQFF.

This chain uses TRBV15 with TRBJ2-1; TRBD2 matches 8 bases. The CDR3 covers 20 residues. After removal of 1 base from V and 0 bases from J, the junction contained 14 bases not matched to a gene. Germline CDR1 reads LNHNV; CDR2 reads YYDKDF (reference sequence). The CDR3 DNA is TGTGCCACCAGCAGAGGGGCCGGGGCTAGCGGGCCGAGCTCCTACAATGAGCAGTTCTTC. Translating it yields CATSRGAGASGPSSYNEQFF.

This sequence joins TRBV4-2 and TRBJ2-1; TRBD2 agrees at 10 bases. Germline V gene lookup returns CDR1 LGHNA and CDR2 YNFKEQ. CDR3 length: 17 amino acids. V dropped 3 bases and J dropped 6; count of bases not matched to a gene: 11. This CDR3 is CASSQRPAGGHFNEQFF. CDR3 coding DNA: TGTGCCAGCAGCCAGCGTCCAGCGGGAGGGCATTTCAATGAGCAGTTCTTC.